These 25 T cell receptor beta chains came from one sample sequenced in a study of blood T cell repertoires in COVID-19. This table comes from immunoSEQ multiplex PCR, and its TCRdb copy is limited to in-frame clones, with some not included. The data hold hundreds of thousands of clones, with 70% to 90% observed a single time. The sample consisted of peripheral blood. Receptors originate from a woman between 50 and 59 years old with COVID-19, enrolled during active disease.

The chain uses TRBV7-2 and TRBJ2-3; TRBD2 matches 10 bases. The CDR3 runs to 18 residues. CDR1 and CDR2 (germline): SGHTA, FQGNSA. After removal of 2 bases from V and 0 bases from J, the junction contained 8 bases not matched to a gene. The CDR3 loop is CASSLWLAGARSTDTQYF. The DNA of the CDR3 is TGTGCCAGCAGCTTATGGCTAGCGGGGGCCCGAAGCACAGATACGCAGTATTTT.

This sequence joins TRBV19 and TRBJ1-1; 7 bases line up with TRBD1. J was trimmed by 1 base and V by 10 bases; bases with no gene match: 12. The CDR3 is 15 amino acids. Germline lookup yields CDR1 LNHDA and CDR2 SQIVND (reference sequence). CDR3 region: CATQIRGTANTEAFF. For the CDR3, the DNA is TGTGCCACTCAAATCAGAGGGACAGCGAACACTGAAGCTTTCTTT. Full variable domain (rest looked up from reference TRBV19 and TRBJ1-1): DGGITQSPKYLFRKEGQNVTLSCEQNLNHDAMYWYRQDPGQGLRLIYYSQIVNDFQKGDIAEGYSVSREKKESFPLTVTSAQKNPTAFYLCATQIRGTANTEAFFGQGTRLTVV.

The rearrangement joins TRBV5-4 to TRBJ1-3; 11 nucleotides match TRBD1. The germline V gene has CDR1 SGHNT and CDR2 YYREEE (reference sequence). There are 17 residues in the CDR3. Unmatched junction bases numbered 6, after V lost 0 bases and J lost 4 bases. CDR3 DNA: TGTGCCAGCAGCTTGGCACTCGGACAGGGGGCCGGAAACACCATATATTTT. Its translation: CASSLALGQGAGNTIYF.

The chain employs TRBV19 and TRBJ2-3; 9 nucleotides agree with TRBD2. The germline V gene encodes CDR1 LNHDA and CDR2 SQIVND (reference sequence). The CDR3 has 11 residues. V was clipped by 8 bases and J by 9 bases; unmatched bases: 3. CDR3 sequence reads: CASAGGETQYF. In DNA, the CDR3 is TGTGCCAGTGCGGGGGGGGAAACGCAGTATTTT.

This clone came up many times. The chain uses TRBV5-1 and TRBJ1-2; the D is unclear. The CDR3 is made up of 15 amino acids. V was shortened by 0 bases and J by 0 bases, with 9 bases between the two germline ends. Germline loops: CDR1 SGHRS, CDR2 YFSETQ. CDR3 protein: CASSLAVTPNYGYTF. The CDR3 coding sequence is TGCGCCAGCAGCTTGGCCGTGACACCTAACTATGGCTACACCTTC.

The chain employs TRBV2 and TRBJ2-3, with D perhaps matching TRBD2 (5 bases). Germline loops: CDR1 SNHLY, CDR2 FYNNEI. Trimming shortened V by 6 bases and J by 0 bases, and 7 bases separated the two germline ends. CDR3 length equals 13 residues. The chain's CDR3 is CASRGSSTDTQYF. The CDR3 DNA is TGTGCCAGCAGAGGGAGCAGCACAGATACGCAGTATTTT. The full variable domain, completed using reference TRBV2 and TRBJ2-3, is EPEVTQTPSHQVTQMGQEVILRCVPISNHLYFYWYRQILGQKVEFLVSFYNNEISEKSEIFDDQFSVERPDGSNFTLKIRSTKLEDSAMYFCASRGSSTDTQYFGPGTRLTVL.

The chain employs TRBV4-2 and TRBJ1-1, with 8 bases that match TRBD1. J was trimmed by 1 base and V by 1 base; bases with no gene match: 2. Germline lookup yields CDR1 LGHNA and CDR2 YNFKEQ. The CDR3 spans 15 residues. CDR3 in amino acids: CASSQAQGANTEAFF. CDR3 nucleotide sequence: TGTGCCAGCAGCCAAGCTCAGGGGGCGAACACTGAAGCTTTCTTT.

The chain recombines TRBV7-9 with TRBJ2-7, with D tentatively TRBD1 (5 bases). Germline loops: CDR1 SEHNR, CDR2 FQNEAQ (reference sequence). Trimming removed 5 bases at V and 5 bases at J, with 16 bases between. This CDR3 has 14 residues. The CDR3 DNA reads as TGTGCCAGCAGCCCCCATAGGGGCAGGAACGAGCAGTACTTC. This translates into CASSPHRGRNEQYF.

The CDR3 loop is CASSMSGGAAGEQFF. The DNA for the CDR3 is TGTGCCAGTAGTATGTCTGGGGGGGCCGCTGGTGAGCAGTTCTTC. This sequence joins TRBV19 and TRBJ2-1; a possible D gene is TRBD2 (7 bases). CDR3 length: 15 residues. V shed 3 bases and J shed 9 bases, with 18 bases lying between them. Germline-derived CDR1 and CDR2 are LNHDA and SQIVND (reference sequence). The full variable domain, in which reference TRBV19 and TRBJ2-1 provide the parts outside the CDR3, is DGGITQSPKYLFRKEGQNVTLSCEQNLNHDAMYWYRQDPGQGLRLIYYSQIVNDFQKGDIAEGYSVSREKKESFPLTVTSAQKNPTAFYLCASSMSGGAAGEQFFGPGTRLTVL.

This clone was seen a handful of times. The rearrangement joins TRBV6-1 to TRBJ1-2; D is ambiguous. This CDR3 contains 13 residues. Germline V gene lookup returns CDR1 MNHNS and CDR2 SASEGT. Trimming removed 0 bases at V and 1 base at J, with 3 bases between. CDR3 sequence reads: CASSEAVNYGYTF. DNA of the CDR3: TGTGCCAGCAGTGAAGCCGTTAACTATGGCTACACCTTC.

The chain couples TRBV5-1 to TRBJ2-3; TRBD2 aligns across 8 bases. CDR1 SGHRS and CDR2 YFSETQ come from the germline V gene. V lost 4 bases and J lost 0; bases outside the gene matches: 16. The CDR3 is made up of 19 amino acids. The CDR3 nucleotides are TGCGCCAGCAGCCTTGGGCAAAGCGGGGGCCATACTAGCACAGATACGCAGTATTTT. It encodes CASSLGQSGGHTSTDTQYF.

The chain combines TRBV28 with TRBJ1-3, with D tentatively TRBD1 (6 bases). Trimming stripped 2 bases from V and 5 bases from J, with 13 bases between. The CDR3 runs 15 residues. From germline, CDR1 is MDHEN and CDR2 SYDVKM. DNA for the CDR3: TGTGCCAGCAGTTTAGGCGTACAGGGAAGAAACACCATATATTTT. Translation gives CASSLGVQGRNTIYF.

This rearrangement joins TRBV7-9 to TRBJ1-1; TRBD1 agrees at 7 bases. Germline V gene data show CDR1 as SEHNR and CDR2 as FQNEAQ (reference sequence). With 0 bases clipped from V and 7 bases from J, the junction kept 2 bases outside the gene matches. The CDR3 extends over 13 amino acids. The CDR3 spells CASSLAGQFEAFF. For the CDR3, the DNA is TGTGCCAGCAGCTTAGCGGGACAGTTTGAAGCTTTCTTT.

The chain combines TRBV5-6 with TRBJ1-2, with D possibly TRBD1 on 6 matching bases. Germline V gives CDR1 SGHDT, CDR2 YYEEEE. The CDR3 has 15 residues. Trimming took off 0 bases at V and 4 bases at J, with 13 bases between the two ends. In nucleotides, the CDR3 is TGTGCCAGCAGCTTGGGACAGGTCCCGTCCTATGGCTACACCTTC. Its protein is CASSLGQVPSYGYTF.

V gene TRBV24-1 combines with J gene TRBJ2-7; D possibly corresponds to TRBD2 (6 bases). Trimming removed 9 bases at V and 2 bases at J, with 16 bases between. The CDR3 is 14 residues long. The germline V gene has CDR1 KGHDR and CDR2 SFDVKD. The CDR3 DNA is TGTGCCACCCGGGGGAGACTTTACCCCTACGAGCAGTACTTC. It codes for CATRGRLYPYEQYF.

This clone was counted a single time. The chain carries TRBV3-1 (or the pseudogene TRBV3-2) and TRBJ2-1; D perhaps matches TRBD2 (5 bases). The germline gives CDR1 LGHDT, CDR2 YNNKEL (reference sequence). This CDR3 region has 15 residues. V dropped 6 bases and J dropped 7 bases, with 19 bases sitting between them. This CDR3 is CASSPHPRVGNEQFF. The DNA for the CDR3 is TGTGCCAGCAGTCCACATCCGAGGGTCGGAAATGAGCAGTTCTTC.

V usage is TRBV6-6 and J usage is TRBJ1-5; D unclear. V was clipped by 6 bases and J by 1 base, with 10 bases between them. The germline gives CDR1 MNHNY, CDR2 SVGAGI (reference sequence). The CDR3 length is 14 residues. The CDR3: CASSPRISNQPQHF. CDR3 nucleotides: TGTGCCAGCAGCCCCAGGATAAGCAATCAGCCCCAGCATTTT.

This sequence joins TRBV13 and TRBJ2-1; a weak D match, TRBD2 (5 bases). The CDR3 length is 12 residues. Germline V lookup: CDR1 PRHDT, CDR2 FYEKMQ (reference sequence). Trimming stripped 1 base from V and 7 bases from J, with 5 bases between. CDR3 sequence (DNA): TGTGCCAGCAGCTTAGCGGGGAATGAGCAGTTCTTC. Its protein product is CASSLAGNEQFF. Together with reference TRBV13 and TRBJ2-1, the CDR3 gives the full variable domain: AAGVIQSPRHLIKEKRETATLKCYPIPRHDTVYWYQQGPGQDPQFLISFYEKMQSDKGSIPDRFSAQQFSDYHSELNMSSLELGDSALYFCASSLAGNEQFFGPGTRLTVL.

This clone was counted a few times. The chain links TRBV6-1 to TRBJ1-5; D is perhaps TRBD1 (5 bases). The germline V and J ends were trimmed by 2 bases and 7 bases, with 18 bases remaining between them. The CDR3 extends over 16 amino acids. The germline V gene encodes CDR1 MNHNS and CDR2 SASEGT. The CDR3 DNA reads TGTGCCAGCAGTGAACGCGTGTGGAGGGACCGGCAGCCCCAGCATTTT. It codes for CASSERVWRDRQPQHF.

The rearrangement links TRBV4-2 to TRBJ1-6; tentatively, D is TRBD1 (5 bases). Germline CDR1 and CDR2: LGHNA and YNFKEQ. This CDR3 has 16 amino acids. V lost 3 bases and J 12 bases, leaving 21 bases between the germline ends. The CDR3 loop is CASSHEYRQGGLPLHF. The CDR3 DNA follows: TGTGCCAGCAGCCACGAGTATAGGCAGGGAGGGTTACCCCTCCACTTT.

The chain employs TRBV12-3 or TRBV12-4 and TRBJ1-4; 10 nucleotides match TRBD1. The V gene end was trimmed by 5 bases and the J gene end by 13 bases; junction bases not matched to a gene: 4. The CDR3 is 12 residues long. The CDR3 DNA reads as TGTGCCAGCAGTGAAGGACAGGGGGGACTGTTTTTT. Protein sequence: CASSEGQGGLFF.

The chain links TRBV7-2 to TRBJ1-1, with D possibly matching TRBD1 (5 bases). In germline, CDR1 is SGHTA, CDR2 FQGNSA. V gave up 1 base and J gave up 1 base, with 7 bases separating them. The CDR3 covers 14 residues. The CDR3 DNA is TGTGCCAGCAGCTTAGGCAGGGCGAACACTGAAGCTTTCTTT. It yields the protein CASSLGRANTEAFF.

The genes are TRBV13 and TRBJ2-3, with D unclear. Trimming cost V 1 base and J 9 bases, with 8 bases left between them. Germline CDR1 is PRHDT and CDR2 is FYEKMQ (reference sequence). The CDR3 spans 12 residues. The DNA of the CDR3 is TGTGCCAGCAGCTTAGTGACGGAGACGCAGTATTTT. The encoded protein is CASSLVTETQYF. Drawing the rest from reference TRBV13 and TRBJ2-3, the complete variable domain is AAGVIQSPRHLIKEKRETATLKCYPIPRHDTVYWYQQGPGQDPQFLISFYEKMQSDKGSIPDRFSAQQFSDYHSELNMSSLELGDSALYFCASSLVTETQYFGPGTRLTVL.

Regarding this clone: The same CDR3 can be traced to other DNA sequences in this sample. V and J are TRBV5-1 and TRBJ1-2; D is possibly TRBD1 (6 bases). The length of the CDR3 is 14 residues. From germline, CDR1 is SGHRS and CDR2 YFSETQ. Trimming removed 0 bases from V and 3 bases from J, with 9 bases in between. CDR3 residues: CASSLGPGDYGYTF. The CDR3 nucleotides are TGCGCCAGCAGCTTGGGGCCAGGGGACTATGGCTACACCTTC.

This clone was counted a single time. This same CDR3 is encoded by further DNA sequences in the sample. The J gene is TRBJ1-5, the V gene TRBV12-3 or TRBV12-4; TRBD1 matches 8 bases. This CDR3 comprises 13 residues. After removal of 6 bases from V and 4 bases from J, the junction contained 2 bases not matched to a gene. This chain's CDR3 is CASRRTGNQPQHF. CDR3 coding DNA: TGTGCCAGCAGAAGGACAGGGAATCAGCCCCAGCATTTT.